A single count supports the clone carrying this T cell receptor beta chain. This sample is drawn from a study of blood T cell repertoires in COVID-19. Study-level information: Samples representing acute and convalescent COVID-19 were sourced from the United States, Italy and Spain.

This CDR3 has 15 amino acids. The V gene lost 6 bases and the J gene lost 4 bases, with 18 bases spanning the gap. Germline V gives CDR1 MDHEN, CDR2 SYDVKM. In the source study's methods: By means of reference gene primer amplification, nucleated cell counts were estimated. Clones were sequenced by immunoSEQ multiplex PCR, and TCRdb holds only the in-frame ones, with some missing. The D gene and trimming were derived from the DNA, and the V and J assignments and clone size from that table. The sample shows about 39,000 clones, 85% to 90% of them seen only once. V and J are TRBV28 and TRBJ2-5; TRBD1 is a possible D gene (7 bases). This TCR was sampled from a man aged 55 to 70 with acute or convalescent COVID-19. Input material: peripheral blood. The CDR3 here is CASSLAGKGAETQYF. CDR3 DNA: TGTGCCAGCAGCCTTGCGGGGAAGGGGGCAGAGACCCAGTACTTC.